The rows below give T cell receptor beta chains drawn from one sample of a study of T cell repertoires in cytomegalovirus infection. TCRdb reprocessed the reads with MiXCR, giving one entry per CDR3 protein. The data contain about 740,000 distinct CDR3 sequences, 35% of them singletons. The sample consisted of PBMCs. These receptors all stem from a human donor in good health (CMV status not recorded). Some clones in this sample may be carry-over from other donors' samples. Each CDR3 is given with its conserved first and last residue. A D gene is named only where the DNA matches it firmly. Not all rows give a size; the values are once, few, many and, for expanded clones, a class.

d_call: -; v_call: TRBV28; j_call: TRBJ1-1; clone_size: many; cdr3_nt: TGTGCCAGCAGCTTACTGGGGAACACTGAAGCTTTCTTT; cdr3_aa: CASSLLGNTEAFF
d_call: -; v_call: TRBV9; j_call: TRBJ2-7; clone_size: once; cdr3_nt: TGTGCCAGCAGCGTTTCGGGACAAAACTACGAGCAGTACTTC; cdr3_aa: CASSVSGQNYEQYF
d_call: -; v_call: TRBV6-6; j_call: TRBJ1-3; clone_size: -; cdr3_nt: TGTGCCAGCAGTTACTCTGGGGGAGACAGCTCTGGAAACACCATATATTTT; cdr3_aa: CASSYSGGDSSGNTIYF
d_call: TRBD2; v_call: TRBV12-3/TRBV12-4; j_call: TRBJ2-2; clone_size: -; cdr3_nt: TGTGCCAGCAGGGTACTAGCGGGGGGGGTTATGACCGGGGAGCTGTTTTTT; cdr3_aa: CASRVLAGGVMTGELFF
d_call: -; v_call: TRBV30; j_call: TRBJ2-1; clone_size: -; cdr3_nt: TGTGCCTGGAGGGGACTCCAAACCAATGAGCAGTTCTTC; cdr3_aa: CAWRGLQTNEQFF
d_call: TRBD2; v_call: TRBV7-8; j_call: TRBJ2-3; clone_size: many; cdr3_nt: TGTGCCAGCAGCTTAGATGCGGCGGGGGGGCCAGATACGCAGTATTTT; cdr3_aa: CASSLDAAGGPDTQYF
d_call: -; v_call: TRBV4-1; j_call: TRBJ1-1; clone_size: few; cdr3_nt: TGCGCCAGCAGCCGTAATCTGGAATTTGAAGCTTTCTTT; cdr3_aa: CASSRNLEFEAFF
d_call: -; v_call: TRBV5-1; j_call: TRBJ1-2; clone_size: few; cdr3_nt: TGCGCCAGCAGCAGAATCGGGGGCAACTATGGCTACACCTTC; cdr3_aa: CASSRIGGNYGYTF
d_call: TRBD1; v_call: TRBV3-1; j_call: TRBJ1-4; clone_size: -; cdr3_nt: TGTGCCAGCAGCCAAGAGTGGAGTATTCGGGACAGGGGGGCGGAACTGTTTTTT; cdr3_aa: CASSQEWSIRDRGAELFF
d_call: TRBD1; v_call: TRBV5-6; j_call: TRBJ1-2; clone_size: few; cdr3_nt: TGTGCCAGCAGCGGATTACGGGACAGGATATATGGCTACACCTTC; cdr3_aa: CASSGLRDRIYGYTF
d_call: -; v_call: TRBV7-2; j_call: TRBJ1-3; clone_size: -; cdr3_nt: TGTGCCAGCTGCAATGCGGCCCCTGGAAACACCATATATTTT; cdr3_aa: CASCNAAPGNTIYF
d_call: -; v_call: TRBV28; j_call: TRBJ1-2; clone_size: -; cdr3_nt: TGTGCCAGCAGTTTCGTAGGGGTTTGGTATGGCTACACCTTC; cdr3_aa: CASSFVGVWYGYTF
d_call: -; v_call: TRBV6-1; j_call: TRBJ2-7; clone_size: few; cdr3_nt: TGTGCCAGCAGTGTCGAGGACAGAGGCGAGCAGTACTTC; cdr3_aa: CASSVEDRGEQYF
d_call: TRBD2; v_call: TRBV4-2; j_call: TRBJ2-5; clone_size: -; cdr3_nt: TGTGCCAGCAGCCCATCTAGGGAGCGGGAGGGCCAAGAGACCCAGTACTTC; cdr3_aa: CASSPSREREGQETQYF
d_call: TRBD2; v_call: TRBV7-3; j_call: TRBJ2-5; clone_size: -; cdr3_nt: TGTGCCAGCAGCTTTAGCGGGGGGGCCCTGGAGACCCAGTACTTC; cdr3_aa: CASSFSGGALETQYF
d_call: -; v_call: TRBV28; j_call: TRBJ1-2; clone_size: -; cdr3_nt: TGTGCCACCTTGGGCGGGGGTGGAAACTATGGCTACACCTTC; cdr3_aa: CATLGGGGNYGYTF
d_call: TRBD2; v_call: TRBV19; j_call: TRBJ2-7; clone_size: few; cdr3_nt: TGTGCCAGTAGTGCAACAGCGGGAGGCCACGAGCAGTACTTC; cdr3_aa: CASSATAGGHEQYF
d_call: -; v_call: TRBV19; j_call: TRBJ1-1; clone_size: -; cdr3_nt: TGTGCCAGTAGTATTGAGGTTGAGGGCCCTGAAGCTTTCTTT; cdr3_aa: CASSIEVEGPEAFF
d_call: TRBD1; v_call: TRBV28; j_call: TRBJ1-6; clone_size: -; cdr3_nt: TGTGCCAGCAGTTCACAGGGGCCGGCAAGTTCACCCCTCCACTTT; cdr3_aa: CASSSQGPASSPLHF
d_call: TRBD1; v_call: TRBV7-8; j_call: TRBJ1-3; clone_size: many; cdr3_nt: TGTGCCAGCAGCTATCACTCCGGGACAGGGGCTACCTCTGGAAACACCATATATTTT; cdr3_aa: CASSYHSGTGATSGNTIYF
d_call: TRBD1; v_call: TRBV6-5; j_call: TRBJ1-1; clone_size: -; cdr3_nt: TGTGCCAGCAGTTACTCTGGGACAGGGCCTGAAGCTTTCTTT; cdr3_aa: CASSYSGTGPEAFF
d_call: -; v_call: TRBV7-8; j_call: TRBJ2-2; clone_size: -; cdr3_nt: TGTGCCAGCAGGGTCACGGGGGATTGGCCCGGGGAGCTGTTTTTT; cdr3_aa: CASRVTGDWPGELFF
d_call: -; v_call: TRBV20-1; j_call: TRBJ1-5; clone_size: few; cdr3_nt: TGCAGTGCTAGAGATCCGGGGAGTTTTAGCAATCAGCCCCAGCATTTT; cdr3_aa: CSARDPGSFSNQPQHF
d_call: -; v_call: TRBV10-1; j_call: TRBJ2-7; clone_size: few; cdr3_nt: TGCGCCAGCAGTGAGTGGTCCACCCTTGGGGACGAGCAGTACTTC; cdr3_aa: CASSEWSTLGDEQYF
d_call: TRBD1; v_call: TRBV28; j_call: TRBJ1-2; clone_size: few; cdr3_nt: TGTGCCACCGTAGGGGACAGGGACGGCGGCTACACCTTC; cdr3_aa: CATVGDRDGGYTF
d_call: -; v_call: TRBV7-3; j_call: TRBJ2-3; clone_size: -; cdr3_nt: TGTGCCAGCAGCGCCCGGACACACACAGATACGCAGTATTTT; cdr3_aa: CASSARTHTDTQYF
d_call: -; v_call: TRBV7-2; j_call: TRBJ1-5; clone_size: many; cdr3_nt: TGTGCCAGCAGCTTAGAGTCGGTTCCTCAGCCCCAGCATTTT; cdr3_aa: CASSLESVPQPQHF
d_call: -; v_call: TRBV7-9; j_call: TRBJ1-3; clone_size: -; cdr3_nt: TGTGCCAGCAGCTTCGGACGGATGCTCGGGGACACCATATATTTT; cdr3_aa: CASSFGRMLGDTIYF
d_call: -; v_call: TRBV28; j_call: TRBJ1-6; clone_size: -; cdr3_nt: TGTGCCAGCAGTTCATTTTTGGAGGCGCTTAATTCACCCCTCCACTTT; cdr3_aa: CASSSFLEALNSPLHF
d_call: -; v_call: TRBV19; j_call: TRBJ2-5; clone_size: few; cdr3_nt: TGTGCCAGTAGTCCCCTGGGGTACGGGGAGACCCAGTACTTC; cdr3_aa: CASSPLGYGETQYF
d_call: -; v_call: TRBV7-6; j_call: TRBJ2-3; clone_size: few; cdr3_nt: TGTGCCAGCAGCTTAAACGGCCGGGGGGCTACGGATACGCAGTATTTT; cdr3_aa: CASSLNGRGATDTQYF
d_call: TRBD1; v_call: TRBV29-1; j_call: TRBJ2-1; clone_size: -; cdr3_nt: TGCAGCGTTGCGGTCCCCATCATCGCGGGACAGGGGGGATTTGTTGGCCCGTGGGAGCAGTTCTTC; cdr3_aa: CSVAVPIIAGQGGFVGPWEQFF
d_call: TRBD1; v_call: TRBV7-6; j_call: TRBJ2-5; clone_size: -; cdr3_nt: TGTGCCAGCAGCTCCGGGACAGTGTTTCAAGAGACCCAGTACTTC; cdr3_aa: CASSSGTVFQETQYF
d_call: TRBD1; v_call: TRBV11-2; j_call: TRBJ2-5; clone_size: -; cdr3_nt: TGTGCCAGCAGCTTAGATCGAAAAGCATTGGACAGGGGAAGTCGGGAGACCCAGTACTTC; cdr3_aa: CASSLDRKALDRGSRETQYF
d_call: -; v_call: TRBV11-2; j_call: TRBJ1-1; clone_size: -; cdr3_nt: TGTGCCAGCAGCTTTCCACGCGACAGGCTTACTGAAGCTTTCTTT; cdr3_aa: CASSFPRDRLTEAFF
d_call: -; v_call: TRBV10-3; j_call: TRBJ1-4; clone_size: few; cdr3_nt: TGTGCCATCAGTGGACAGCCAGGGGAAAAACTGTTTTTT; cdr3_aa: CAISGQPGEKLFF
d_call: -; v_call: TRBV7-8; j_call: TRBJ1-1; clone_size: many; cdr3_nt: TGTGCCAGCAGCTCGCCACAGGGTGGTATGAACACTGAAGCTTTCTTT; cdr3_aa: CASSSPQGGMNTEAFF
d_call: -; v_call: TRBV20-1; j_call: TRBJ2-3; clone_size: few; cdr3_nt: TGCAGTGCAAATACGATAACTAGCACAGATACGCAGTATTTT; cdr3_aa: CSANTITSTDTQYF
d_call: -; v_call: TRBV28; j_call: TRBJ2-3; clone_size: many; cdr3_nt: TGTGCCAGCAGTTCTCCTCCCACAGATACGCAGTATTTT; cdr3_aa: CASSSPPTDTQYF
d_call: -; v_call: TRBV28; j_call: TRBJ2-4; clone_size: few; cdr3_nt: TGTGCCAGCAGTACAGGGTGGAACATTCAGTACTTC; cdr3_aa: CASSTGWNIQYF
d_call: -; v_call: TRBV4-1; j_call: TRBJ2-5; clone_size: -; cdr3_nt: TGCGCCAGCAGCCCGGACGGTTTAGCTACGCCCGCGGGGGCTCAAGAGACCCAGTACTTC; cdr3_aa: CASSPDGLATPAGAQETQYF
d_call: -; v_call: TRBV19; j_call: TRBJ2-7; clone_size: -; cdr3_nt: TGTGCCAGTAGTGCCGGGGCCAATACCTTATACGAGCAGTACTTC; cdr3_aa: CASSAGANTLYEQYF
d_call: TRBD1; v_call: TRBV19; j_call: TRBJ1-5; clone_size: -; cdr3_nt: TGTGCCAGTAGTATGGGACAGGGTTTCGGAAGTCAGCAGCCCCAGCATTTT; cdr3_aa: CASSMGQGFGSQQPQHF
d_call: TRBD1; v_call: TRBV29-1; j_call: TRBJ2-5; clone_size: -; cdr3_nt: TGCGGCGTTATAACAGGGGGCGGGGAGACCCAGTACTTC; cdr3_aa: CGVITGGGETQYF
d_call: -; v_call: TRBV10-3; j_call: TRBJ1-1; clone_size: -; cdr3_nt: TGTGCCCTTCGGGACATAGGCGACACTGAAGCTTTCTTT; cdr3_aa: CALRDIGDTEAFF
d_call: TRBD1; v_call: TRBV10-3; j_call: TRBJ1-6; clone_size: -; cdr3_nt: TGTGCCATCAGTGAACGGGACAGAAATTCACCCCTCCACTTT; cdr3_aa: CAISERDRNSPLHF
d_call: TRBD2; v_call: TRBV19; j_call: TRBJ2-5; clone_size: few; cdr3_nt: TGTGCCAGTAGTATGACTAGCGGGGTGGAGACCCAGTACTTC; cdr3_aa: CASSMTSGVETQYF
d_call: -; v_call: TRBV6-6; j_call: TRBJ1-5; clone_size: few; cdr3_nt: TGTGCCAGCAGTTACCTCATCCTACCGACGATCCCTGAAAATAGCAATCAGCCCCAGCATTTT; cdr3_aa: CASSYLILPTIPENSNQPQHF
d_call: -; v_call: TRBV5-1; j_call: TRBJ1-2; clone_size: many; cdr3_nt: TGCGCCAGCAGCTTGGCACAGACCTATGGCTACACCTTC; cdr3_aa: CASSLAQTYGYTF
d_call: TRBD2; v_call: TRBV28; j_call: TRBJ2-5; clone_size: once; cdr3_nt: TGTGCCAGCACCAAAAGCGGGGGTTCTGAGACCCAGTACTTC; cdr3_aa: CASTKSGGSETQYF
d_call: -; v_call: TRBV28; j_call: TRBJ1-6; clone_size: -; cdr3_nt: TGTGCCAGCAGACCCCCGAACGTGGCAAATTCACCCCTCCACTTT; cdr3_aa: CASRPPNVANSPLHF
d_call: -; v_call: TRBV29-1; j_call: TRBJ2-7; clone_size: -; cdr3_nt: TGCAGTGCCGGTCGGGTCGCTACCACCTACGAGCAGTACTTC; cdr3_aa: CSAGRVATTYEQYF